The 4 T cell receptor beta chains below come from one sample, sequenced in a study of T cell changes during pregnancy in multiple sclerosis. Sequencing used immunoSEQ multiplex PCR; TCRdb keeps in-frame clones, though not all of them. In the table there are 20,000 to 30,000 clones, 85% to 90% of which are singletons. The source was CD4+ T cells from peripheral blood mononuclear cells, collected in the first trimester of pregnancy. Source of these receptors: a female donor in good health, enrolled as a control in a pregnancy study.

This chain uses TRBV6-5 with TRBJ2-7; 7 positions agree with TRBD1. V lost 2 bases, J lost 4 bases, and 5 bases stayed unmatched. The V gene's germline CDR1 is MNHEY and CDR2 SVGAGI. The CDR3 is 14 amino acids. CDR3 in amino acids: CASSYAARGYEQYF. CDR3 DNA: TGTGCCAGCAGTTACGCGGCCAGGGGGTACGAGCAGTACTTC.

The chain carries TRBV19 and TRBJ2-1; 12 nucleotides line up with TRBD2. With 3 bases clipped from V and 0 bases from J, the junction kept 9 bases outside the gene matches. The CDR3 sequence is 19 residues long. CDR1 LNHDA and CDR2 SQIVND come from the germline V gene (reference sequence). The CDR3 region has the DNA TGTGCCAGTAGTATGAGGTGGCTAGCGGGAGGGGCCTCCTACAATGAGCAGTTCTTC. This sequence encodes CASSMRWLAGGASYNEQFF.

This clone was counted a single time. CDR3 DNA: TGTGCCAGCAGCCAGGGACAGGGATTATACGAGCAGTACTTC. Protein sequence: CASSQGQGLYEQYF. The chain combines TRBV6-5 with TRBJ2-7; 9 bases fit TRBD1. Germline CDR1 MNHEY, CDR2 SVGAGI. The CDR3 spans 14 residues. The V segment lost 6 bases and the J segment 4 bases; nucleotides outside the gene matches: 7.

The chain links TRBV6-5 to TRBJ2-2; D is uncertain. The germline CDR1 and CDR2 sequences are MNHEY and SVGAGI. V gave up 4 bases and J gave up 4 bases, with 10 bases separating them. This CDR3 contains 14 residues. CDR3 sequence reads: CASSLSARTGELFF. CDR3 nucleotide sequence: TGTGCCAGCAGTTTATCCGCGCGCACCGGGGAGCTGTTTTTT.